This T cell receptor (beta chain) was sequenced for a study of blood T cell repertoires in COVID-19. In the source study's methods: Estimates of nucleated cell counts were drawn from the amplification of reference gene primers. TCRdb's copy holds only in-frame clones and misses some; the assay was immunoSEQ multiplex PCR. V, J and clone size are taken as reported in that table, and D and trimming were inferred from the DNA itself. The sample contains under 150,000 clones, around four fifths of which appear only once. Trimming took 2 bases from V and 6 from J; bases not matched to a gene: 0. The CDR3 totals 13 residues. The germline gives CDR1 SGHRS, CDR2 YFSETQ.

J is TRBJ2-1 and V is TRBV5-1; 9 bases are shared with TRBD2. The TCR sequence derives from a woman in her thirties or forties who had recovered from COVID-19. The sample was PBMCs or T cells enriched from blood (not recorded which). CDR3 coding DNA: TGCGCCAGCAGCTTAGCGGGGGGCAATGAGCAGTTCTTC. Translated: CASSLAGGNEQFF.